The clone carrying this TCR beta chain has at least ten counts. The antigen is unknown. The time point denotes: sample taken at primary tumor resection. The donor population consisted of 72 patients with untreated, early-stage non-small cell lung cancer. A unique molecular identifier was carried by every single TCR cDNA molecule. Via MiXCR, TCRdb re-called the 5' RACE reads, giving one row per CDR3 protein. The repertoire holds roughly 6,300 distinct CDR3 sequences, approximately 1.3% seen once, with around a tenth in the top ten. This sample is part of a study of spatial heterogeneity in lung cancer. Study-level information: A consistent excess of beta-chain over alpha-chain sequences was detected. Strongly correlated with TCR transcript counts in tumor regions was a T cell module score, which was a transcriptional module score calculated from matched bulk RNA-seq. Study outcomes and limitations: Counts that tracked tumor mutation counts were those of expanded intratumoral alpha and beta TCRs.

The V and J ends lost 1 base and 1 base respectively, with 11 bases between them. This CDR3 contains 16 residues. CDR1 is SGHDT, CDR2 YYEEEE, per germline. This specimen consisted of lung tumor tissue, obtained at surgery. The chain carries TRBV5-6 and TRBJ2-2; D gene ambiguous. The receptor's source is a male donor with early-stage non-small cell lung cancer. The CDR3 DNA follows: TGTGCCAGCAGCTTGATAGGACCGCTGAACACCGGGGAGCTGTTTTTT. It is translated as CASSLIGPLNTGELFF.